These 4 T cell receptor beta chains came from one sample sequenced in a study of cytomegalovirus exposure and HLA in healthy donors (dated by TCRdb to 2017 to 2019). The library relied on the immunoSEQ multiplex PCR assay. The multiplex PCR relied on a mix of 60 forward primers for TCR Vbeta segments and 13 reverse primers for TCR Jbeta segments. As stored in TCRdb, this immuneACCESS dataset retains in-frame rearrangements with V and J assigned. A fraction of the clones does not appear; measured against another copy, unresolved V genes explain less than half of the discrepancy, and the remainder lacks a known reason. A total of 110,000 to 150,000 clones appear in this sample, around 73% of them only once. The ten largest account for around 3% of the sample. Sequencing was performed on PBMCs. These TCRs come from a female donor in good health and CMV-seronegative.

The chain employs TRBV30 and TRBJ2-2; the match to TRBD2 covers 12 bases. CDR3 size: 14 residues. V trimming: 7 bases; J trimming: 4 bases; junction bases outside the gene matches: 4. Germline V lookup: CDR1 GTSNPN, CDR2 SVGIG (reference sequence). The CDR3 loop is CALLAGGRTGELFF. In nucleotides, the CDR3 is TGTGCCTTGCTAGCGGGAGGGCGCACCGGGGAGCTGTTTTTT.

The rearrangement uses TRBV4-2 and TRBJ2-7, with a tentative D call TRBD2 (6 bases). This CDR3 is 15 amino acids long. CDR1 is LGHNA and CDR2 is YNFKEQ in the germline V gene. With 1 base removed from V and 3 bases from J, the gap between germline ends came to 13 bases. The CDR3 loop is CASSQGDFTNYEQYF. DNA for the CDR3: TGTGCCAGCAGCCAAGGGGACTTTACCAACTACGAGCAGTACTTC.

This sequence joins TRBV9 and TRBJ1-4; the D gene is possibly TRBD1 (6 bases). The V end was cut by 2 bases, the J end by 4 bases, with 9 bases between. Germline V lookup: CDR1 SGDLS, CDR2 YYNGEE. CDR3 length: 14 amino acids. The CDR3 spells CASSVGQLNEKLFF. In nucleotides, the CDR3 is TGTGCCAGCAGCGTCGGACAGCTTAATGAAAAACTGTTTTTT.

This clone occurred once. V is TRBV30 and J is TRBJ1-5; D gene ambiguous. Trimming left V 0 bases short and J 0 bases short, with 9 bases between. Germline V lookup: CDR1 GTSNPN, CDR2 SVGIG (reference sequence). This CDR3 comprises 15 residues. The CDR3 DNA sequence: TGTGCCTGGAGTGTATGTGTTTATAGCAATCAGCCCCAGCATTTT. Encoded protein: CAWSVCVYSNQPQHF.